These T cell receptor beta chains were read from a single sample in a study of blood T cell repertoires in COVID-19. Sequencing was performed with immunoSEQ multiplex PCR; in TCRdb, only in-frame clones are kept and a portion is missing. Found here are just under 350,000 clones, 80% to 90% of them singletons; the top ten hold just under 6.5%. The sample consisted of peripheral blood. These receptor sequences come from a woman between 50 and 59 years old with COVID-19, enrolled during active disease. Both conserved end residues are part of each CDR3. D genes are given only for firm matches. Some rows have no size entry. The others give once, few or many, or a class for an expanded clone.

j_call | d_call | v_call | clone_size | cdr3_nt | cdr3_aa
TRBJ1-4 | NA | TRBV4-1 | NA | TGCGCCAGCAGCCAAGGACAGAGAGTTAATGAAAAACTGTTTTTT | CASSQGQRVNEKLFF
TRBJ1-6 | NA | TRBV6-1 | NA | TGTGCCAGCAGTGGGGAGACAGGTAGCTCCTATAATTCACCCCTCCACTTT | CASSGETGSSYNSPLHF
TRBJ1-5 | NA | TRBV11-1 | few | TGTGCCAGCAGCAGGGGCAACAATCAGCCCCAGCATTTT | CASSRGNNQPQHF
TRBJ2-1 | TRBD2 | TRBV10-1 | NA | TGCGCCAGCAGTGAAGCGGGAGGGCCCAGTTATGAGCAGTTCTTC | CASSEAGGPSYEQFF
TRBJ1-2 | TRBD1 | TRBV7-2 | NA | TGTGCCAGCAGCCCATCCTACAGGGGGTACTATGGCTACACCTTC | CASSPSYRGYYGYTF
TRBJ2-2 | TRBD2 | TRBV5-1 | NA | TGCGCCAGCAGCTTGATCTTGGCGGGACTAGCGGGAGGTCGGACCGGGGAGCTGTTTTTT | CASSLILAGLAGGRTGELFF
TRBJ2-2 | TRBD1 | TRBV5-6 | NA | TGTGCCAGCAGCGGACAGGGGCCCGGGGAGCTGTTTTTT | CASSGQGPGELFF
TRBJ2-7 | NA | TRBV5-1 | NA | TGCGCCAGCAGCCCCCCACGGGGATCTTACGAGCAGTACTTC | CASSPPRGSYEQYF
TRBJ2-1 | NA | TRBV5-1 | NA | TGCGCCAGCAGCTTGAGGGGTACAAGGAACAATGAGCAGTTCTTC | CASSLRGTRNNEQFF
TRBJ2-1 | NA | TRBV7-9 | few | TGTGCCAGCTCCCCCGGGAGTGGGTCCTACAATGAGCAGTTCTTC | CASSPGSGSYNEQFF
TRBJ1-3 | TRBD1 | TRBV19 | NA | TGTGCCAGTTTCGGGGACAGCTCTTCTTTT | CASFGDSSSF
TRBJ1-2 | NA | TRBV11-2 | NA | TGTGCCAGCAGTAATCCGGGTGGCTACACCTTC | CASSNPGGYTF
TRBJ1-1 | TRBD1 | TRBV11-2 | NA | TGTGCCAGCAGCCCATACTCCGGGACAGGGAACACTGAAGCTTTCTTT | CASSPYSGTGNTEAFF
TRBJ2-1 | TRBD1 | TRBV5-6 | NA | TGTGCCAGCAGCTTGCCCAGGGGGTCCTACAATGAGCAGTTCTTC | CASSLPRGSYNEQFF
TRBJ2-6 | TRBD1 | TRBV5-6 | NA | TGTGCCAGCAGCTTGGGACAGGGAAATTCTGGGGCCAACGTCCTGACTTTC | CASSLGQGNSGANVLTF
TRBJ2-5 | TRBD2 | TRBV7-2 | NA | TGTGCCAGCAGCCGGACTAGCGGGAGAGAAGAGACCCAGTACTTC | CASSRTSGREETQYF
TRBJ1-1 | NA | TRBV18 | NA | TGTGCCAGCTCACCCGCCAGGGACACTGAAGCTTTCTTT | CASSPARDTEAFF
TRBJ2-7 | TRBD2 | TRBV19 | NA | TGTGCCAGTAGTATAAAGTGGCTAGCGGGAGGGTCCTACGAGCAGTACTTC | CASSIKWLAGGSYEQYF
TRBJ2-2 | TRBD2 | TRBV19 | NA | TGTGCCAGTAGTCCTCGGGAGGGCGCCACCGGGGAGCTGTTTTTT | CASSPREGATGELFF
TRBJ1-6 | NA | TRBV19 | few | TGTGCCAGTAGCCCGGGACACCCGGCTTCACCCCTCCACTTT | CASSPGHPASPLHF
TRBJ2-7 | NA | TRBV19 | NA | TGTGCCAGTAGTTGGGGGGGCAACGAGCAGTACTTC | CASSWGGNEQYF
TRBJ1-1 | NA | TRBV6-1 | NA | TGTGCCAGCAGCCCGACACCGAACACTGAAGCTTTCTTT | CASSPTPNTEAFF
TRBJ2-3 | TRBD1 | TRBV6-6 | NA | TGTGCCAGCAGTTACGGACAGGGGAGCACAGATACGCAGTATTTT | CASSYGQGSTDTQYF
TRBJ2-7 | NA | TRBV7-6 | NA | TGTGCCAGCAGCGTCACCTACGAGCAGTACTTC | CASSVTYEQYF
TRBJ2-1 | NA | TRBV4-1 | few | TGCGCCAGTCAGCTAGCGCCCACACTATACAATGAGCAGTTCTTC | CASQLAPTLYNEQFF
TRBJ2-3 | NA | TRBV9 | NA | TGTGCCAGCAGCATCGGAGGGGGCACAGATACGCAGTATTTT | CASSIGGGTDTQYF
TRBJ2-1 | NA | TRBV5-6 | once | TGTGCCAGCAGCCATTCTCGGGAGCAGTTCTTC | CASSHSREQFF
TRBJ2-1 | TRBD1 | TRBV5-1 | NA | TGCGCCAGCAGCTTAGAGGGGGCGAGTTACAATGAGCAGTTCTTC | CASSLEGASYNEQFF
TRBJ1-1 | NA | TRBV10-3 | NA | TGTGCCACGAACAGGGCCATGGACATGAACACTGAAGCTTTCTTT | CATNRAMDMNTEAFF
TRBJ2-1 | NA | TRBV19 | NA | TGTGCCAGTGGGGGGAGGACATACAATGAGCAGTTCTTC | CASGGRTYNEQFF
TRBJ2-3 | TRBD2 | TRBV19 | NA | TGTGCCAGTAGTACCTCTGCCCCGGGGGGGCGGAAAGATACGCAGTATTTT | CASSTSAPGGRKDTQYF
TRBJ1-1 | NA | TRBV19 | NA | TGTGCCAGTAGCCCCCCCCGAGCCAACACTGAAGCTTTCTTT | CASSPPRANTEAFF
TRBJ1-1 | TRBD1 | TRBV27 | many | TGTGCCAGCAGTTCCTCCATCTGGGACAGCCCATCGATGAACACTGAAGCTTTCTTT | CASSSSIWDSPSMNTEAFF